The sequence of this T cell receptor beta chain was determined in a study of technical replicates of blood from a handful of donors. This CDR3 is built from 15 residues. Germline V gene lookup returns CDR1 MNHEY and CDR2 SVGAGI. Trimming pared 0 bases from V and 5 bases from J, leaving 14 bases between. Here immunoSEQ multiplex PCR was the method, and the copy in TCRdb shows in-frame clones only, minus some. The table records about 82,000 clones, around 94% of them present only once. The sample taken for sequencing was T cells isolated from PBMCs. The receptor's source is a human donor in good health. V usage is TRBV6-5 and J usage is TRBJ2-7; D may be TRBD1 (5 bases). CDR3 nucleotide sequence: TGTGCCAGCAGTTACTCGAGAGCAGGGTTTGACGAGCAGTACTTC. Translation gives CASSYSRAGFDEQYF.